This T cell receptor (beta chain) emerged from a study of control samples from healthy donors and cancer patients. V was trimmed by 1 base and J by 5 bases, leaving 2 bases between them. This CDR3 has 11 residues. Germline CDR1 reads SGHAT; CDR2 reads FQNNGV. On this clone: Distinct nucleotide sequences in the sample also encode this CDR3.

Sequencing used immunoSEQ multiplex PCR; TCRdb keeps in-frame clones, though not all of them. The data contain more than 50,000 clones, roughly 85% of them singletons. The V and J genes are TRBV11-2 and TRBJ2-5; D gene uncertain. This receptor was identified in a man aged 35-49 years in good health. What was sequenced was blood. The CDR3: CASSLAETQYF. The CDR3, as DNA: TGTGCCAGCAGCTTAGCTGAGACCCAGTACTTC.